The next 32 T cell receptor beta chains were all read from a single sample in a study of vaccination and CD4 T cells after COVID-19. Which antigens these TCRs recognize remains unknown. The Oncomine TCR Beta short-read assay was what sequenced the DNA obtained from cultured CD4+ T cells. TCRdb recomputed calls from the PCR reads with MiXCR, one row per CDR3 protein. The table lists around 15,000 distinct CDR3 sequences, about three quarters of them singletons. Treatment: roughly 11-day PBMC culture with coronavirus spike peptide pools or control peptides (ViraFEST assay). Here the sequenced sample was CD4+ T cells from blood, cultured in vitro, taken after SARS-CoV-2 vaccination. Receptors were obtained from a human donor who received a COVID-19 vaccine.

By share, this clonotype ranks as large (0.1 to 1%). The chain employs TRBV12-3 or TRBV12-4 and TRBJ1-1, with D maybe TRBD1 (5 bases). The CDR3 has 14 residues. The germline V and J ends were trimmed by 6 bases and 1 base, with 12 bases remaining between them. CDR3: CASSPHTGNTEAFF. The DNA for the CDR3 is TGTGCCAGCAGCCCCCATACAGGGAACACTGAAGCTTTCTTT.

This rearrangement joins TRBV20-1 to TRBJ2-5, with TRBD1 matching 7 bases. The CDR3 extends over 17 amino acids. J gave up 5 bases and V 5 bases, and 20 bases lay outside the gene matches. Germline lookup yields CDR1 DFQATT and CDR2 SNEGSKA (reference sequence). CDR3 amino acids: CSALRALTGHSVETQYF. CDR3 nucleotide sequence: TGCAGTGCTCTCCGAGCCTTGACAGGGCATTCGGTGGAGACCCAGTACTTC.

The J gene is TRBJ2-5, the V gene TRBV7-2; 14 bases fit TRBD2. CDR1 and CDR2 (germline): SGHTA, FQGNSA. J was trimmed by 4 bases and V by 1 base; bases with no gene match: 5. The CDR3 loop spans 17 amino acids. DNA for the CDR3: TGTGCCAGCAGCTTAGACCGGACTAGCGGGGGGCGAGAGACCCAGTACTTC. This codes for CASSLDRTSGGRETQYF.

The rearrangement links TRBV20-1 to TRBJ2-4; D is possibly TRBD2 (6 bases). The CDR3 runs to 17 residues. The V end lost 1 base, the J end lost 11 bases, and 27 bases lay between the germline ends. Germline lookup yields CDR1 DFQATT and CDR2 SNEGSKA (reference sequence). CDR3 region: CSARALPGQGRGGLQYF. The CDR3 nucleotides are TGCAGTGCTAGAGCACTACCTGGTCAGGGTAGAGGAGGGCTTCAGTACTTC.

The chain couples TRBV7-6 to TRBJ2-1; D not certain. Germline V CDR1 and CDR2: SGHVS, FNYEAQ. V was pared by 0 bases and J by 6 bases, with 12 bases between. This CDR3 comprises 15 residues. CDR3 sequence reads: CASSLAADRLNEQFF. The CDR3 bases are TGTGCCAGCAGCTTAGCCGCCGACCGTCTCAATGAGCAGTTCTTC.

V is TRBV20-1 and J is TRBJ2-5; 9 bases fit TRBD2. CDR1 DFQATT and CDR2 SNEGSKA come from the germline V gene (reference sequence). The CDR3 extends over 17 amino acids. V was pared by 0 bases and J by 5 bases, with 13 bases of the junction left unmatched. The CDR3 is CSAREPLGGGALETQYF. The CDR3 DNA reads TGCAGTGCTAGAGAACCCTTAGGCGGGGGGGCCTTGGAGACCCAGTACTTC.

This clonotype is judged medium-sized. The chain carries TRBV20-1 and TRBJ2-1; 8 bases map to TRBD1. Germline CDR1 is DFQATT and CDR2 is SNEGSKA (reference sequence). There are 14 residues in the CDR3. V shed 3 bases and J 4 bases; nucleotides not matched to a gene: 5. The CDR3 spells CSARPGQDYNEQFF. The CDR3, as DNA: TGCAGTGCTAGGCCGGGACAGGATTACAATGAGCAGTTCTTC.

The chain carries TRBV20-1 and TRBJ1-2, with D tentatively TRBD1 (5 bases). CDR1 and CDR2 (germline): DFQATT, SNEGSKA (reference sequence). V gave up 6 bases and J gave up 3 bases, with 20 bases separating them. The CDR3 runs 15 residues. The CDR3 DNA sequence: TGCAGTGCAACCAGGGCCACGCCATCTGACTATGGCTACACCTTC. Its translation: CSATRATPSDYGYTF.

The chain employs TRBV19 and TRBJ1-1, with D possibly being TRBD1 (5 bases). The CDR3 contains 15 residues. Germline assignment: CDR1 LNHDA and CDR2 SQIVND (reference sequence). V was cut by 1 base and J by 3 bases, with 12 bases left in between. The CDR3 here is CASSIGKGSDTEAFF. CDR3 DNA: TGTGCCAGTAGTATAGGTAAGGGGAGCGACACTGAAGCTTTCTTT.

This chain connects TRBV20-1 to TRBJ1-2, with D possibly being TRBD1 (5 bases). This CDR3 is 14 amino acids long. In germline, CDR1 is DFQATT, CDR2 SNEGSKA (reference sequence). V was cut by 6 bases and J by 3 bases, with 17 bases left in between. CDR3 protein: CSAPKRGSHYGYTF. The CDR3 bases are TGCAGTGCCCCCAAACGGGGCAGCCACTATGGCTACACCTTC.

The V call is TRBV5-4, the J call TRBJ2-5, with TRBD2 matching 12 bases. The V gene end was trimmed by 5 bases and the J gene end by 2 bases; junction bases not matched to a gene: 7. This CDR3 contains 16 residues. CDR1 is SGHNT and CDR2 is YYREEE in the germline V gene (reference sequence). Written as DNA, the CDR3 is TGTGCCAGCAGAATGGGACTAGCGGGCCAACAAGAGACCCAGTACTTC. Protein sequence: CASRMGLAGQQETQYF.

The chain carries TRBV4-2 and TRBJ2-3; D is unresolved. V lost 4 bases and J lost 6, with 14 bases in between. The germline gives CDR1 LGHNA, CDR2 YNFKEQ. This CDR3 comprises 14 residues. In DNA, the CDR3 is TGTGCCAGCAGCCTAAGTATTACCGTGGATACGCAGTATTTT. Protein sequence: CASSLSITVDTQYF.

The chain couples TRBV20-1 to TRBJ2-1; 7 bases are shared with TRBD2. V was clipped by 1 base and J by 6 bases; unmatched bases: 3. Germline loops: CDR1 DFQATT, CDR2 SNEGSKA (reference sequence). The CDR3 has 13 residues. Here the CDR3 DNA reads TGCAGTGCTAGAGGACTAGCACGCAATGAGCAGTTCTTC. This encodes CSARGLARNEQFF.

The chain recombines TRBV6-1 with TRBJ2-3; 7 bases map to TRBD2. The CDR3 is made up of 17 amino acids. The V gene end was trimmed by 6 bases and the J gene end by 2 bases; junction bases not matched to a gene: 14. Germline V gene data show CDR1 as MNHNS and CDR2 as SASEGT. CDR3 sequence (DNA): TGTGCCAGCAGCTCCGCCCCTACAGCGGGGATCACAGATACGCAGTATTTT. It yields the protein CASSSAPTAGITDTQYF.

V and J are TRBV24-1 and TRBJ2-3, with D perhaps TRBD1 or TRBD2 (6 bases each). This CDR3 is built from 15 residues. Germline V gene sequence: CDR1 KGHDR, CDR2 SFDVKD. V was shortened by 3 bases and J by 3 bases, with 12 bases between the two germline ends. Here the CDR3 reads CATSDRLGGTDTQYF. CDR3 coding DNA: TGTGCCACCAGTGATCGACTAGGGGGGACAGATACGCAGTATTTT.

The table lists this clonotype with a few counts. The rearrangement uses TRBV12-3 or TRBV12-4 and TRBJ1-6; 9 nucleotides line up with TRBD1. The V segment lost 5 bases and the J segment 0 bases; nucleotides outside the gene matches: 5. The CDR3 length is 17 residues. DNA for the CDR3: TGTGCCAGCAGTCGTGCGACAGGGGGCTCCTATAATTCACCCCTCCACTTT. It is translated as CASSRATGGSYNSPLHF.

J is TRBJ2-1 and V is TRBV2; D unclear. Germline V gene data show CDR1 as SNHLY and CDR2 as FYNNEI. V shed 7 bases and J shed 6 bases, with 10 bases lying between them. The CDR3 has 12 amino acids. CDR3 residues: CASNRDPNEQFF. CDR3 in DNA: TGTGCCAGCAATAGGGATCCCAATGAGCAGTTCTTC.

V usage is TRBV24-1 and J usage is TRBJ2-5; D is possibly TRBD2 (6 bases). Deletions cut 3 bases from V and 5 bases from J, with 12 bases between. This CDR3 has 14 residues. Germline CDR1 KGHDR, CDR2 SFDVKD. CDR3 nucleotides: TGTGCCACCAGTGATCGGGGACTGGGCGAGACCCAGTACTTC. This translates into CATSDRGLGETQYF.

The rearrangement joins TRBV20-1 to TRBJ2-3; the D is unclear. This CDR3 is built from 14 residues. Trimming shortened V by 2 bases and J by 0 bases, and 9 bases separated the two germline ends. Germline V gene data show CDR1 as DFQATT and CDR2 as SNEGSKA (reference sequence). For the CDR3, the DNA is TGCAGTGCTAGAATGGTGACTAGCACAGATACGCAGTATTTT. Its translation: CSARMVTSTDTQYF.

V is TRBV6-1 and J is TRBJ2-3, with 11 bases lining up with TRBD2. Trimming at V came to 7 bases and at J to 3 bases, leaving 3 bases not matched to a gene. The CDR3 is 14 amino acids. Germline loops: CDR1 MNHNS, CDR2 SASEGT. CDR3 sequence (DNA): TGTGCCAGCAAGACTAGCGGGGAGACAGATACGCAGTATTTT. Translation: CASKTSGETDTQYF.

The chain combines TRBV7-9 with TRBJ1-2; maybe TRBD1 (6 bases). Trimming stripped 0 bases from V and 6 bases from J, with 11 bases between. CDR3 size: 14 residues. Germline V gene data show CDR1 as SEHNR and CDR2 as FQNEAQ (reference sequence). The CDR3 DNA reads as TGTGCCAGCAGCTTAGCTCTTACAGGGAATGGCTACACCTTC. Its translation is CASSLALTGNGYTF. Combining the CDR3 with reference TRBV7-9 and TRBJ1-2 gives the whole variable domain DTGVSQNPRHKITKRGQNVTFRCDPISEHNRLYWYRQTLGQGPEFLTYFQNEAQLEKSRLLSDRFSAERPKGSFSTLEIQRTEQGDSAMYLCASSLALTGNGYTFGSGTRLTVV.

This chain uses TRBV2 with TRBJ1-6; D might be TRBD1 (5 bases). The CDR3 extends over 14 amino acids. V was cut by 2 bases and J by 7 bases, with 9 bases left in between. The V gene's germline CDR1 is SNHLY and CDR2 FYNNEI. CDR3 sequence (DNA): TGTGCCAGCAGTGAAAACCAGGGAAATTCACCCCTCCACTTT. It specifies CASSENQGNSPLHF.

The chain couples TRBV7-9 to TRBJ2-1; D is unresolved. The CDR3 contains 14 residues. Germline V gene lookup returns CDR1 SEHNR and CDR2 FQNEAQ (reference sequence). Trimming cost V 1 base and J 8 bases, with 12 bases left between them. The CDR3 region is CASSLEVAVHEQFF. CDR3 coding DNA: TGTGCCAGCAGCTTAGAGGTCGCCGTCCATGAGCAGTTCTTC. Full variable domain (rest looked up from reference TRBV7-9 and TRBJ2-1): DTGVSQNPRHKITKRGQNVTFRCDPISEHNRLYWYRQTLGQGPEFLTYFQNEAQLEKSRLLSDRFSAERPKGSFSTLEIQRTEQGDSAMYLCASSLEVAVHEQFFGPGTRLTVL.

For the CDR3, the DNA is TGTGCCAGCACAAGACAGGGGGCTCAGAACACCATATATTTT. It translates to CASTRQGAQNTIYF. The V call is TRBV12-3 or TRBV12-4, the J call TRBJ1-3; 10 bases match TRBD1. V was pared by 7 bases and J by 7 bases, with 7 bases of the junction left unmatched. This CDR3 has 14 residues.

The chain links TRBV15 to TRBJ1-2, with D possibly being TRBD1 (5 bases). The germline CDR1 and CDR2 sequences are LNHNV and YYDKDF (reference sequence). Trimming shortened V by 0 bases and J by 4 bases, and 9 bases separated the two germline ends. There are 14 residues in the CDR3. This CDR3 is CATSRDQTAYGYTF. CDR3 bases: TGTGCCACCAGCAGAGATCAGACAGCCTATGGCTACACCTTC.

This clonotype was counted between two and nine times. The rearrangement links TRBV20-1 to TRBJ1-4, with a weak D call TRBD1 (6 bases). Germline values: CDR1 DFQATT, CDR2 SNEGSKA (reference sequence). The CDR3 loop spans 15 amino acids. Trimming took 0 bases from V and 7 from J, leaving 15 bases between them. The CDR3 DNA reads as TGCAGTGCTAGAGATGGGGGGCAGGCTGGTGAAAAACTGTTTTTT. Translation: CSARDGGQAGEKLFF.

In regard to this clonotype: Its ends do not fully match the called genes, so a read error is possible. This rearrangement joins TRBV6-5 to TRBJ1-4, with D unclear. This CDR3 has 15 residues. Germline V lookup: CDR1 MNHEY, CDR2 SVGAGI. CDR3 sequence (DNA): TGTGCCAGCGGTTTATCACGGAATCCCGGGGAAAAGCTGTTTTTT. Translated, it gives CASGLSRNPGEKLFF.

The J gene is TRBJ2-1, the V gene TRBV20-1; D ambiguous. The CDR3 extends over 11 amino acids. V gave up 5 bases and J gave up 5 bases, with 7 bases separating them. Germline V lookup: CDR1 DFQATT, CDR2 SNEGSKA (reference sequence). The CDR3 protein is CSAQGHNEQFF. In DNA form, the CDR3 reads TGCAGTGCTCAAGGGCACAATGAGCAGTTCTTC.

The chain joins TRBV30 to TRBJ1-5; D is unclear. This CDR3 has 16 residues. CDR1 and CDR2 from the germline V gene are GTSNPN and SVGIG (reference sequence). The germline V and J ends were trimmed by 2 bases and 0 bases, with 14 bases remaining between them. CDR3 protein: CAWSPQKGYSNQPQHF. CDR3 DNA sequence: TGTGCCTGGAGTCCCCAGAAGGGTTATAGCAATCAGCCCCAGCATTTT.

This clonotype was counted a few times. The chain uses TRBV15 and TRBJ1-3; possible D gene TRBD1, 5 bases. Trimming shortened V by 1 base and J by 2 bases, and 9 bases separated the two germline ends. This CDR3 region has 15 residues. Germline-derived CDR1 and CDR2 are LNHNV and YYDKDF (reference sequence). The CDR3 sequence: CATSRVQGAGNTIYF. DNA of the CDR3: TGTGCCACCAGCAGAGTCCAGGGCGCTGGAAACACCATATATTTT.

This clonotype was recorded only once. The CDR3 DNA follows: TGTGCCAGCAGCCCCGCGACCGACTCTAACTATGGCTACACCTTC. This gives the protein CASSPATDSNYGYTF. This chain joins TRBV5-4 and TRBJ1-2; D ambiguous. The CDR3 has 15 amino acids. The germline V and J ends were trimmed by 4 bases and 0 bases, with 13 bases remaining between them. Germline-derived CDR1 and CDR2 are SGHNT and YYREEE (reference sequence).

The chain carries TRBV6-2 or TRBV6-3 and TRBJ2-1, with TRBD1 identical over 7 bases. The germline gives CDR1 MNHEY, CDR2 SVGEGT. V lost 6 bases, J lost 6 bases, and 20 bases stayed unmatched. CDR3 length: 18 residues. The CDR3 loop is CASRDPYSRQGSFNEQFF. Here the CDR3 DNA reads TGTGCCAGCAGAGACCCTTATAGTCGACAGGGTAGTTTCAATGAGCAGTTCTTC.